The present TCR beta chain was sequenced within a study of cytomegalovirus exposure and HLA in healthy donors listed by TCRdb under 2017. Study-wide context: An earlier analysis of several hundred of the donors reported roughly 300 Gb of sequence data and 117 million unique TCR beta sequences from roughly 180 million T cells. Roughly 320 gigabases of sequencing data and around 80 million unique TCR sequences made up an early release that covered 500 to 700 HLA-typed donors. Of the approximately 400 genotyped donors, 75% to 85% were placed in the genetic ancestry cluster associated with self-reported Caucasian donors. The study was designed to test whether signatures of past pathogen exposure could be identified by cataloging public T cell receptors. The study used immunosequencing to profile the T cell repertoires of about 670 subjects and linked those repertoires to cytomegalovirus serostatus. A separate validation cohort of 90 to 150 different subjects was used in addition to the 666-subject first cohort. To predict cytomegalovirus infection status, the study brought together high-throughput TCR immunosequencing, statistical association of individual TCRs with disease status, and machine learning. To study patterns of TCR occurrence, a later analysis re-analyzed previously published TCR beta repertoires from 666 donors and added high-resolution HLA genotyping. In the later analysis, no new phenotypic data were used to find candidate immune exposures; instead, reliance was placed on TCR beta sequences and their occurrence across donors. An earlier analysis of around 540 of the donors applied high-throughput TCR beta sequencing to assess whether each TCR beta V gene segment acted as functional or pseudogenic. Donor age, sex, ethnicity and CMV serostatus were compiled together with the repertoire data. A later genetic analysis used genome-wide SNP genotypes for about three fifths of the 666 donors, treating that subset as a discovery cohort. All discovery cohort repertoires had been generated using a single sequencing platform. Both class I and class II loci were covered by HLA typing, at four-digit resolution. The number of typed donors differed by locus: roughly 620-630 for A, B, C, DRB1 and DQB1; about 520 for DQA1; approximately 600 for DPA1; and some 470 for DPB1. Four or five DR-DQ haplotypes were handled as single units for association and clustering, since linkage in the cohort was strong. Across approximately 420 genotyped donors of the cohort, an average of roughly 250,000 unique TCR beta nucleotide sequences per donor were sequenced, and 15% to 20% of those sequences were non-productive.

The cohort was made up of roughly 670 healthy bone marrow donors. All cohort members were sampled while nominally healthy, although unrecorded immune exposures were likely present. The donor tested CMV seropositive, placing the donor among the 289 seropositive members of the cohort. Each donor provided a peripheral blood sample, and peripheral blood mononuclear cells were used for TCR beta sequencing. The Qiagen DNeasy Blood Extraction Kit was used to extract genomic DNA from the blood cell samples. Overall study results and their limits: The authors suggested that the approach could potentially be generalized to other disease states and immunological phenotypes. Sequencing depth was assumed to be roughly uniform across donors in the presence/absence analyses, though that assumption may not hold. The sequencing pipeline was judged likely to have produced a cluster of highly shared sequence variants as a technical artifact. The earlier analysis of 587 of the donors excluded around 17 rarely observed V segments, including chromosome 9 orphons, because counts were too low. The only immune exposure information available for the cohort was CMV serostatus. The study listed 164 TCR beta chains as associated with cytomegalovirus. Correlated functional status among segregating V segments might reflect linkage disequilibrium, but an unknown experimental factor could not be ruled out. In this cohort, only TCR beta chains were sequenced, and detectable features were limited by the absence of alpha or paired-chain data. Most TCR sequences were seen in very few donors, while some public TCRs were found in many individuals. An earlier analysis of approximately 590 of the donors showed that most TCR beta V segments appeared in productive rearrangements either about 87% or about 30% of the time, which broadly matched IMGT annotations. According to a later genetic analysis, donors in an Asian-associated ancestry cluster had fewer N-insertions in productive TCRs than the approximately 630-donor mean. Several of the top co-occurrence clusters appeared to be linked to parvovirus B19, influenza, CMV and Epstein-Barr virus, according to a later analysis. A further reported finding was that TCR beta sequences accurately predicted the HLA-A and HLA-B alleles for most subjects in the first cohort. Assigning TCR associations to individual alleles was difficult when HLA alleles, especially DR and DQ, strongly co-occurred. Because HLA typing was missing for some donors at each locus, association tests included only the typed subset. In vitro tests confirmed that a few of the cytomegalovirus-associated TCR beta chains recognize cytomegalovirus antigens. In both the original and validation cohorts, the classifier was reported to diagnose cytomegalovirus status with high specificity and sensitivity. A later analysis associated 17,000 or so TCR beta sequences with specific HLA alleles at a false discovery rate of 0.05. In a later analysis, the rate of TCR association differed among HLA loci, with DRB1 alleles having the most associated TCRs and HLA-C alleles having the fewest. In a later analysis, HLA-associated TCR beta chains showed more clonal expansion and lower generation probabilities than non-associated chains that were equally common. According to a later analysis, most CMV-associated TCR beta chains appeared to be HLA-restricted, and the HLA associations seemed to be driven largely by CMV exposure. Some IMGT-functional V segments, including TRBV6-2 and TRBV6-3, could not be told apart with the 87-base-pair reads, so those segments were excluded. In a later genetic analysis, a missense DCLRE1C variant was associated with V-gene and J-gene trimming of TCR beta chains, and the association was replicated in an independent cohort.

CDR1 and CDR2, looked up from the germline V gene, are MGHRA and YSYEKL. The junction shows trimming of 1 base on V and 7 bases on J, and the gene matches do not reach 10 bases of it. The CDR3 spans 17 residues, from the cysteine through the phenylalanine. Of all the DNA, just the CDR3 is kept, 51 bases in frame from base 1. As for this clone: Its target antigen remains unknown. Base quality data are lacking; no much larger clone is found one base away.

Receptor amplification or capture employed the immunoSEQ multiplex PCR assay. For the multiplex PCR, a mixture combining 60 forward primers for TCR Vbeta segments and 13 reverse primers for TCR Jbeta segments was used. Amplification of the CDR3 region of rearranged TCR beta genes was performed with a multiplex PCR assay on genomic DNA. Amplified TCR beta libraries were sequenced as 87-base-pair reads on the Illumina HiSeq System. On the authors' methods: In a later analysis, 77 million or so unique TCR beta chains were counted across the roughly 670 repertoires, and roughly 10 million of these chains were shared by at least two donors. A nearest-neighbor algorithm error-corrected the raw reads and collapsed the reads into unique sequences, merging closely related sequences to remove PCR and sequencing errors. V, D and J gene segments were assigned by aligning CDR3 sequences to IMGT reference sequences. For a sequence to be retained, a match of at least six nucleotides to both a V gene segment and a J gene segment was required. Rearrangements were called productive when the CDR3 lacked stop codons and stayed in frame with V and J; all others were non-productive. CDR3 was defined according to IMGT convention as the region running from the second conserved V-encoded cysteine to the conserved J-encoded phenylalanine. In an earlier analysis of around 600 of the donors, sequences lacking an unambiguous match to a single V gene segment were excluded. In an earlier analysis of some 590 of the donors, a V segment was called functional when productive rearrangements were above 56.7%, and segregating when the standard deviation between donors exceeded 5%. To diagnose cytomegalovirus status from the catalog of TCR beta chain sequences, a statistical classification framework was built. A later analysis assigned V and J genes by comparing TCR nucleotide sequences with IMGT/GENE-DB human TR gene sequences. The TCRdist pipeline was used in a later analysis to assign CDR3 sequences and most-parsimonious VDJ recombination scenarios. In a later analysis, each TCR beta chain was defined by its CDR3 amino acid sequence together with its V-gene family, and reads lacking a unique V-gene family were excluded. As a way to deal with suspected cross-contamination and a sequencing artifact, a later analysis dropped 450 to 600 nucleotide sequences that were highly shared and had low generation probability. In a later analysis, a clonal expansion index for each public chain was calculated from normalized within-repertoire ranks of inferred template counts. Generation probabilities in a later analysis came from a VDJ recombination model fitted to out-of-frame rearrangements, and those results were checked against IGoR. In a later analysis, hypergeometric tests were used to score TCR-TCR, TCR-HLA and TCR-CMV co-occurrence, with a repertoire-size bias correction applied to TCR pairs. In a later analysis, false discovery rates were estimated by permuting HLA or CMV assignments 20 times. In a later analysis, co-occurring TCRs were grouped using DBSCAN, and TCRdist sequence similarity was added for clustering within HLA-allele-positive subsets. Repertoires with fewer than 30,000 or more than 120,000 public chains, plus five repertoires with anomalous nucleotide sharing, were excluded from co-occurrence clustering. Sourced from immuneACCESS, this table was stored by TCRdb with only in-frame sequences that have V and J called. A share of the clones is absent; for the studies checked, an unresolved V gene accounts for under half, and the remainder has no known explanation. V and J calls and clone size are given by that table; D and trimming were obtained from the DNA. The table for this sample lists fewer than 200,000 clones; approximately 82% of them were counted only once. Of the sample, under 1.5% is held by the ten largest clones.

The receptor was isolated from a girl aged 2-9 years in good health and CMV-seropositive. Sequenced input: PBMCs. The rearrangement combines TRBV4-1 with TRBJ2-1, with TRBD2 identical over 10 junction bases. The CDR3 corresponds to CASSQGRAGGPVNEQFF. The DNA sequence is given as TGCGCCAGCAGCCAAGGGAGAGCGGGAGGGCCTGTTAATGAGCAGTTCTTC.